This T cell receptor beta chain was sequenced for a study of early T cells in non-severe SARS-CoV-2 infection. This clonotype was found a few times. Germline-derived CDR1 and CDR2 are SNHLY and FYNNEI. Trimming left V 6 bases short and J 1 base short, with 7 bases between. CDR3 length: 14 amino acids. Each CDR3 protein gets one entry after TCRdb re-called the 5' RACE reads with MiXCR. The table has around 40,000 distinct CDR3 sequences, roughly 6.3% seen once. The TCR comes from an adult who was a healthcare worker with PCR-confirmed SARS-CoV-2 infection or an uninfected control (not recorded which). This sequence joins TRBV2 and TRBJ2-6; D gene unclear. Input material: whole blood. In DNA form, the CDR3 reads TGTGCCAGCAGGGATCGATCTGGGGCCAACGTCCTGACTTTC. Amino acids: CASRDRSGANVLTF.